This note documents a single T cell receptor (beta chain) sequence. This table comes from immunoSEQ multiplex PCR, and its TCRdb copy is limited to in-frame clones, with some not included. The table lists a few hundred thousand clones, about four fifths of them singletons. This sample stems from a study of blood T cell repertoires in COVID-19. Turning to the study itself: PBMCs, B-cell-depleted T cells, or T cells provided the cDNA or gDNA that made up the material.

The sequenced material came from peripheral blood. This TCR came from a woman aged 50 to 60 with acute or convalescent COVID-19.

CDR3 coding DNA: TGTGCCAGCTCAGGACAGGATCGTTGGGGCTACACCTTC. It encodes CASSGQDRWGYTF. The rearrangement uses TRBV18 and TRBJ1-2; TRBD1 agrees at 7 bases. The CDR3 is 13 residues long. CDR1 and CDR2 from the germline V gene are KGHSH and LQKENI. J was trimmed by 8 bases and V by 5 bases; bases with no gene match: 8.